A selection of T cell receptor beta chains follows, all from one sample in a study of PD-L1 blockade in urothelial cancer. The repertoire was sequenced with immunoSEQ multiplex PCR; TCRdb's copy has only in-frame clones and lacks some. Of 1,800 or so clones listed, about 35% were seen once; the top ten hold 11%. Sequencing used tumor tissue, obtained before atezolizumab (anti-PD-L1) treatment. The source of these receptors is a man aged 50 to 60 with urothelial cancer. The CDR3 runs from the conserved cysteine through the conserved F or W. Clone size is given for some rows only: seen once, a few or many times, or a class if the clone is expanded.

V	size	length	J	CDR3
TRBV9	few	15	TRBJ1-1	CASSVSGGGNTEAFF
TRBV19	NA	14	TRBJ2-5	CASSIEGRGETQYF
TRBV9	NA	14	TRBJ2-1	CASSVTPNVGEQFF
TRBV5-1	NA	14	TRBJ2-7	CASSSISGKYEQYF
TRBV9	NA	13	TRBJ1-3	CASREYSGNTIYF
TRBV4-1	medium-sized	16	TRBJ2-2	CASSQRTQPNTGELFF
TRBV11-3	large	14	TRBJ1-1	CASSVDSRNTEAFF
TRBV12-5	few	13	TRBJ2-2	CASEGPHTGELFF
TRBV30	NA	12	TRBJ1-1	CAWTWANTEAFF
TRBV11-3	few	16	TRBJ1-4	CASSLGGAGGNEKLFF
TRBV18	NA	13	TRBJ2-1	CASSPPTYNEQFF
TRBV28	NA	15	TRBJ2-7	CASSSTGTGSYEQYF